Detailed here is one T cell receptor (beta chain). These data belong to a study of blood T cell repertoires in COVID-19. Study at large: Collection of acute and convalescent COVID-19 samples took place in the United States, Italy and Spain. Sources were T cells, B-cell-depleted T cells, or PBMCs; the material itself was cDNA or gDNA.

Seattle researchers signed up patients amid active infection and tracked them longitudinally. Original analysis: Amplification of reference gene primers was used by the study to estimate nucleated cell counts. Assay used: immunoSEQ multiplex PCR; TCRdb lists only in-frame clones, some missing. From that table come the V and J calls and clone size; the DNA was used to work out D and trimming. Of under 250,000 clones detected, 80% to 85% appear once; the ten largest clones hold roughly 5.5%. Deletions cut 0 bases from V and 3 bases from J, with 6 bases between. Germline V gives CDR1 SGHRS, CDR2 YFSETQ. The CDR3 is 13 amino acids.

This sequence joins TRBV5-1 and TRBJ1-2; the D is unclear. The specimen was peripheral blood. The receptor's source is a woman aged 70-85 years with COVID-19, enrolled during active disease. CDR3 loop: CASSLAPDYGYTF. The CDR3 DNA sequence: TGCGCCAGCAGCTTGGCTCCAGACTATGGCTACACCTTC. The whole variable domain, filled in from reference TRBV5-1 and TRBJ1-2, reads KAGVTQTPRYLIKTRGQQVTLSCSPISGHRSVSWYQQTPGQGLQFLFEYFSETQRNKGNFPGRFSGRQFSNSRSEMNVSTLELGDSALYLCASSLAPDYGYTFGSGTRLTVV.